The 30 T cell receptor beta chains below were found in one sample sequenced in a study of human T cells and chemical hapten exposure. In TCRdb, the RACE reads were re-called with MiXCR into one record per CDR3 protein. The data hold over 55,000 distinct CDR3 sequences, with approximately 10% observed a single time. Sample time point: patch test 3, about 24 weeks after DPC sensitization. Treatment reported: therapeutic diphenylcyclopropenone sensitization with weekly scalp DPC. Sequenced here: whole blood, sampled in connection with sensitization to the hapten diphenylcyclopropenone (DPC). Source of these receptors: a woman aged 45-59 years with alopecia areata. Some clones in this sample may be carry-over from other donors' samples.

This clonotype has a handful of counts. The genes are TRBV10-1 and TRBJ2-2, with 12 bases matching TRBD1. This CDR3 comprises 15 residues. V lost 8 bases and J lost 6; bases outside the gene matches: 7. Germline-derived CDR1 and CDR2 are WNHNN and SYGVQD (reference sequence). The CDR3 region is CASRRDRGRAGELFF. The CDR3 DNA sequence: TGCGCCAGCCGCCGGGACAGGGGGCGAGCCGGGGAGCTGTTTTTT.

The rearrangement uses TRBV20-1 and TRBJ2-1; 7 bases are a match to TRBD2. Per the germline V gene, CDR1 is DFQATT and CDR2 is SNEGSKA (reference sequence). The trim removed 0 bases at V and 8 bases at J, leaving 7 bases unmatched. The CDR3 sequence is 14 residues long. CDR3: CSARDGGKEDEQFF. The CDR3 DNA follows: TGCAGTGCTAGAGACGGGGGGAAAGAGGATGAGCAGTTCTTC.

The chain employs TRBV28 and TRBJ2-7; 9 nucleotides match TRBD1. V was clipped by 6 bases and J by 4 bases; unmatched bases: 7. Germline CDR1 is MDHEN and CDR2 is SYDVKM. The CDR3 contains 14 residues. The CDR3 DNA follows: TGTGCCAGCAGCCGCCAGACAGGGGGATACGAGCAGTACTTC. This sequence encodes CASSRQTGGYEQYF.

This clonotype was observed a handful of times. V is TRBV14 and J is TRBJ2-1, with D maybe TRBD1 (6 bases). Trimming removed 1 base from V and 9 bases from J, with 10 bases in between. CDR1 is SGHDN, CDR2 FVKESK, per germline. The CDR3 extends over 13 amino acids. The CDR3 here is CASSQVIRGEQFF. CDR3 in DNA: TGTGCCAGCAGCCAAGTTATCAGGGGTGAGCAGTTCTTC.

This rearrangement joins TRBV20-1 to TRBJ2-7; possible D gene TRBD1, 7 bases. V dropped 6 bases and J dropped 3 bases, with 12 bases sitting between them. There are 12 residues in the CDR3. Germline V gives CDR1 DFQATT, CDR2 SNEGSKA (reference sequence). CDR3 sequence: CSAEGQYYEQYF. The CDR3 coding sequence is TGCAGTGCGGAGGGACAGTACTACGAGCAGTACTTC.

This clonotype was observed a handful of times. The chain has TRBV7-8 and TRBJ2-2; D is undetermined. Germline loops: CDR1 SGHVS, CDR2 FQNEAQ. This CDR3 has 14 amino acids. V lost 2 bases and J 0 bases, leaving 4 bases between the germline ends. CDR3 sequence (DNA): TGTGCCAGCAGCTTACGAACGAACACCGGGGAGCTGTTTTTT. Residues: CASSLRTNTGELFF.

In its sample, this clonotype was seen many times. The chain recombines TRBV4-1 with TRBJ2-3, with no clear D. Trimming left V 1 base short and J 9 bases short, with 11 bases between. The CDR3 has 13 residues. CDR1 is MGHRA and CDR2 is YSYEKL in the germline V gene. CDR3 nucleotides: TGCGCCAGCAGCCAAGTAGGCCTAGGAACGCAGTATTTT. It yields the protein CASSQVGLGTQYF.

The gene calls are TRBV14 and TRBJ1-4; D call uncertain. The CDR3 totals 15 residues. Looked up from germline, CDR1 is SGHDN and CDR2 is FVKESK. The V end lost 0 bases, the J end lost 0 bases, and 5 bases lay between the germline ends. CDR3 region: CASSQEGTTNEKLFF. As DNA, the CDR3 is TGTGCCAGCAGCCAAGAAGGGACAACTAATGAAAAACTGTTTTTT.

This clonotype was seen a few times. The CDR3 DNA sequence: TGTGCCAGCAGCTTGGGACTAGCGGGGGGCAACACCGGGGAGCTGTTTTTT. Translating it yields CASSLGLAGGNTGELFF. The V gene is TRBV7-2, the J gene TRBJ2-2, with 15 bases identical to TRBD2. Looked up from germline, CDR1 is SGHTA and CDR2 is FQGNSA. This CDR3 contains 17 residues. Losses at the gene ends were 3 bases for V and 2 bases for J; bases not matched to a gene: 1.

This clonotype was recorded many times. The chain couples TRBV19 to TRBJ1-4, with D possibly being TRBD1 (5 bases). Trimming pared 9 bases from V and 0 bases from J, leaving 11 bases between. Germline assignment: CDR1 LNHDA and CDR2 SQIVND (reference sequence). The CDR3 totals 14 residues. The CDR3 DNA reads TGTGCCAGCAAACAGGCTGCAACTAATGAAAAACTGTTTTTT. Amino acids: CASKQAATNEKLFF.

The chain joins TRBV5-1 to TRBJ2-7; TRBD1 agrees at 12 bases. Trimming cost V 4 bases and J 3 bases; bases outside gene matches: 5. The germline V gene has CDR1 SGHRS and CDR2 YFSETQ. This CDR3 spans 15 amino acids. The CDR3 DNA sequence: TGCGCCAGCAGCCCATGGGACAGGGGGCTCTACGAGCAGTACTTC. It is translated as CASSPWDRGLYEQYF.

The rearrangement joins TRBV3-1 to TRBJ2-1, with D unclear. CDR3 length: 13 residues. V shed 2 bases and J shed 9 bases, with 11 bases lying between them. Germline loops: CDR1 LGHDT, CDR2 YNNKEL (reference sequence). CDR3 sequence (DNA): TGTGCCAGCAGCCAAAACTCTAGGGCTGAGCAGTTCTTC. Residues: CASSQNSRAEQFF.

Worth noting for this clonotype: This may stem from a read error, because a much larger clone lies one nucleotide away. This chain uses TRBV7-9 with TRBJ1-1; no reliable D call. The CDR3 is 13 residues long. CDR1 and CDR2 (germline): SEHNR, FQNEAQ (reference sequence). DNA for the CDR3: TGTGTCATCTCCGAACAGCAGAACACTGAAGCTTTCTTT. It specifies CVISEQQNTEAFF. The full variable domain, with the rest looked up from reference TRBV7-9 and TRBJ1-1, is DTGVSQNPRHKITKRGQNVTFRCDPISEHNRLYWYRQTLGQGPEFLTYFQNEAQLEKSRLLSDRFSAERPKGSFSTLEIQRTEQGDSAMYLCVISEQQNTEAFFGQGTRLTVV.

This clonotype has a handful of counts. The gene calls are TRBV4-1 and TRBJ2-7, with no clear D. This CDR3 spans 14 amino acids. V shed 3 bases and J shed 1 base, with 10 bases lying between them. The germline gives CDR1 MGHRA, CDR2 YSYEKL. CDR3 sequence: CASSHVTPSYEQYF. DNA of the CDR3: TGCGCCAGCAGCCACGTGACACCATCCTACGAGCAGTACTTC.

For the CDR3, the DNA is TGTGCCAGCAGCCTTAAACTAGCGGGAGGGCTTGGAAATGAGCAGTTCTTC. Protein: CASSLKLAGGLGNEQFF. This chain links TRBV5-4 with TRBJ2-1; 13 nucleotides agree with TRBD2. The CDR3 spans 17 residues. The germline V gene encodes CDR1 SGHNT and CDR2 YYREEE (reference sequence). The ends lost 4 bases at V and 7 bases at J; junction bases unmatched: 11.

V gene TRBV5-1 combines with J gene TRBJ1-4; 7 bases line up with TRBD1. V trimming: 4 bases; J trimming: 7 bases; junction bases outside the gene matches: 7. The germline gives CDR1 SGHRS, CDR2 YFSETQ. The CDR3 spans 14 residues. As DNA, the CDR3 is TGCGCCAGCAGCGGGGACAGTAAAGCTGAAAAACTGTTTTTT. This gives the protein CASSGDSKAEKLFF.

V gene TRBV10-3 combines with J gene TRBJ1-6; unclear D gene. Trimming pared 6 bases from V and 8 bases from J, leaving 8 bases between. This CDR3 has 12 amino acids. Germline lookup yields CDR1 ENHRY and CDR2 SYGVKD. DNA for the CDR3: TGTGCCATCAGGGCGGAGGATTCACCCCTCCACTTT. Encoded protein: CAIRAEDSPLHF.

The genes are TRBV7-9 and TRBJ1-6; D is undetermined. The CDR3 length is 12 residues. Germline lookup yields CDR1 SEHNR and CDR2 FQNEAQ (reference sequence). V lost 4 bases and J lost 9, with 7 bases in between. CDR3 sequence reads: CASSSGLSPLHF. The CDR3 DNA sequence: TGTGCCAGCAGCTCCGGGCTTTCACCCCTCCACTTT.

This clonotype was seen at least ten times. The chain employs TRBV3-1 and TRBJ2-6; D gene uncertain. The V gene's germline CDR1 is LGHDT and CDR2 YNNKEL (reference sequence). This CDR3 is built from 15 residues. Trimming removed 4 bases at V and 2 bases at J, with 9 bases between. CDR3 nucleotides: TGTGCCAGCAGCCTCCTGTTAGCTGGGGCCAACGTCCTGACTTTC. Translated: CASSLLLAGANVLTF. The variable domain in full, with the rest retrieved from reference TRBV3-1 and TRBJ2-6, is DTAVSQTPKYLVTQMGNDKSIKCEQNLGHDTMYWYKQDSKKFLKIMFSYNNKELIINETVPNRFSPKSPDKAHLNLHINSLELGDSAVYFCASSLLLAGANVLTFGAGSRLTVL.

This rearrangement joins TRBV5-1 to TRBJ2-1; D perhaps matches TRBD1 (6 bases). Germline CDR1 is SGHRS and CDR2 is YFSETQ. This CDR3 contains 14 residues. The V gene lost 0 bases and the J gene lost 8 bases, with 12 bases spanning the gap. CDR3 protein: CASSLGYRVDEQFF. In nucleotides, the CDR3 is TGCGCCAGCAGCTTGGGGTACAGGGTAGATGAGCAGTTCTTC. The full variable domain, with the rest looked up from reference TRBV5-1 and TRBJ2-1, is KAGVTQTPRYLIKTRGQQVTLSCSPISGHRSVSWYQQTPGQGLQFLFEYFSETQRNKGNFPGRFSGRQFSNSRSEMNVSTLELGDSALYLCASSLGYRVDEQFFGPGTRLTVL.

This clonotype was counted at least ten times. The gene calls are TRBV11-2 and TRBJ1-2; tentative D call: TRBD1 (6 bases). This CDR3 has 15 amino acids. The germline V gene encodes CDR1 SGHAT and CDR2 FQNNGV. The V end lost 0 bases, the J end lost 8 bases, and 16 bases lay between the germline ends. CDR3 loop: CASSLDPGVIGGYTF. DNA of the CDR3: TGTGCCAGCAGCTTAGATCCAGGGGTCATAGGCGGCTACACCTTC. Full variable domain (remainder filled in from reference TRBV11-2 and TRBJ1-2): EAGVAQSPRYKIIEKRQSVAFWCNPISGHATLYWYQQILGQGPKLLIQFQNNGVVDDSQLPKDRFSAERLKGVDSTLKIQPAKLEDSAVYLCASSLDPGVIGGYTFGSGTRLTVV.

This clonotype was seen at least ten times. The rearrangement uses TRBV28 and TRBJ2-7, with D perhaps matching TRBD2 (6 bases). Germline CDR1 reads MDHEN; CDR2 reads SYDVKM. The V end lost 7 bases, the J end lost 7 bases, and 17 bases lay between the germline ends. The CDR3 has 13 residues. This chain's CDR3 is CASTPGGTGEQYF. The CDR3 nucleotides read TGTGCCAGCACCCCCGGCGGGACCGGGGAGCAGTACTTC.

A few counts support this clonotype. This sequence joins TRBV6-2 or TRBV6-3 and TRBJ2-5, with 9 bases fitting TRBD2. The germline CDR1 and CDR2 sequences are MNHEY and SVGEGT. CDR3 length: 17 amino acids. The junction had 10 bases not matched to a gene; V was cut back by 2 bases and J by 3 bases. The CDR3 spells CASSYPSGGPREETQYF. The DNA of the CDR3 is TGTGCCAGCAGTTACCCCAGCGGGGGGCCCCGCGAAGAGACCCAGTACTTC.

This clonotype occurred many times. This sequence joins TRBV18 and TRBJ2-7; 9 bases align to TRBD1. V was pared by 3 bases and J by 5 bases, with 5 bases of the junction left unmatched. The germline V gene has CDR1 KGHSH and CDR2 LQKENI. This CDR3 has 14 amino acids. The CDR3: CASSPPRDRDEQYF. In nucleotides, the CDR3 is TGTGCCAGCTCACCCCCCCGGGACAGGGACGAGCAGTACTTC.

The chain links TRBV6-5 to TRBJ1-5; D perhaps matches TRBD1 (5 bases). The CDR3 extends over 15 amino acids. The germline CDR1 and CDR2 sequences are MNHEY and SVGAGI. The V gene lost 6 bases and the J gene lost 4 bases, with 16 bases spanning the gap. The CDR3 DNA sequence: TGTGCCAGCAGGAGGGACCCTACAAATAATCAGCCCCAGCATTTT. Residues: CASRRDPTNNQPQHF.

In this sample, this clonotype turned up many times. The DNA of the CDR3 is TGTGCCAGCAGCGCACAACAGGGGACTGAAGCTTTCTTT. It is translated as CASSAQQGTEAFF. The chain has TRBV6-2 or TRBV6-3 and TRBJ1-1; 7 bases align to TRBD1. Germline V gene sequence: CDR1 MNHEY, CDR2 SVGEGT. The CDR3 has 13 residues. Germline trimming cut 6 bases from V and 5 bases from J; bases unmatched to any gene: 6.

V gene TRBV20-1 combines with J gene TRBJ2-7; no reliable D call. V was pared by 3 bases and J by 3 bases, with 15 bases between. Germline CDR1 is DFQATT and CDR2 is SNEGSKA (reference sequence). The CDR3 loop spans 14 amino acids. This CDR3 is CSARHPFQDYEQYF. CDR3 DNA sequence: TGCAGTGCTAGGCACCCTTTTCAAGACTACGAGCAGTACTTC.

This clonotype was counted only a few times. The chain recombines TRBV29-1 with TRBJ2-3; 8 bases line up with TRBD2. The CDR3 covers 12 residues. Germline V gives CDR1 SQVTM, CDR2 ANQGSEA. J gave up 6 bases and V 6 bases, and 5 bases lay outside the gene matches. In nucleotides, the CDR3 is TGCAGCGTCGGTCCGGGGGGGGATACGCAGTATTTT. Amino acids: CSVGPGGDTQYF.

This clonotype was seen many times. The chain has TRBV24-1 and TRBJ2-1; D gene ambiguous. The CDR3 length is 15 residues. Germline V CDR1 and CDR2: KGHDR, SFDVKD. Between the trimmed V and J ends, which lost 1 base and 2 bases, there was a span of 8 bases. CDR3 sequence reads: CATSDLGRTYNEQFF. DNA for the CDR3: TGTGCCACCAGTGATTTAGGGCGTACCTACAATGAGCAGTTCTTC.

This clonotype occurred many times. The chain employs TRBV29-1 and TRBJ2-7, with D possibly TRBD1 on 5 matching bases. CDR3 length equals 14 residues. Germline CDR1 is SQVTM and CDR2 is ANQGSEA. The V end lost 6 bases, the J end lost 3 bases, and 18 bases lay between the germline ends. CDR3 DNA sequence: TGCAGCGTCTCGATTGACAGCGTTGTCTACGAGCAGTACTTC. Residues: CSVSIDSVVYEQYF.